Listed below are T cell receptor beta chains from one sample, sequenced in a study of CD8 T cells in ankylosing spondylitis. TCRdb re-analysed the 5' RACE reads in MiXCR, keeping a single row per CDR3 protein. This sample yields fewer than 400,000 distinct CDR3 sequences, of which less than 10% are seen a single time; about 15% belongs to the top ten. The specimen was blood, either unsorted or a sorted T cell fraction (not recorded which). These receptor sequences come from a male donor with ankylosing spondylitis. Both conserved end residues are part of each CDR3. Fields, in order: J gene, clone size, V gene, CDR3 protein. Only part of the rows carry a size: once, few, many, or a class if the clone is expanded.

TRBJ2-7 | few | TRBV12-3/TRBV12-4 | CASSSSMREQYF
TRBJ2-1 | few | TRBV19 | CASTPRASGNEQFF
TRBJ1-1 | NA | TRBV7-9 | CASSPWDRMNTEAFF
TRBJ2-3 | NA | TRBV5-6 | CASSLTETDTQYF
TRBJ2-1 | NA | TRBV7-8 | CASSADPSYNEQFF
TRBJ2-2 | NA | TRBV19 | CASSIRAAGELFF
TRBJ1-2 | few | TRBV25-1 | CASSESGGVGNYGYTF
TRBJ2-3 | NA | TRBV30 | CAWSVPSSGRLHTQYF
TRBJ1-1 | many | TRBV3-1 | CASSHVPGSGTEAFF
TRBJ1-2 | NA | TRBV11-2 | CASSLGAGLDGYTF
TRBJ2-1 | NA | TRBV7-9 | CASRVISGYNEQFF
TRBJ2-3 | NA | TRBV5-1 | CASSFRDISTDTQYF
TRBJ2-1 | few | TRBV6-2/TRBV6-3 | CASSYLQGLGEQFF
TRBJ2-1 | few | TRBV7-2 | CASSLAGLAGSEQFF
TRBJ2-7 | many | TRBV3-1 | CASTSLAGGGYEQYF
TRBJ2-7 | once | TRBV7-8 | CASSVLRGPYEQYF
TRBJ1-2 | few | TRBV5-5 | CASSLAFPPSNYGYTF
TRBJ2-3 | NA | TRBV6-5 | CASSYVAGVHTDTQYF
TRBJ2-5 | many | TRBV29-1 | CSVQRRGTGTQYF
TRBJ2-3 | NA | TRBV6-1 | CATSPVETDTQYF
TRBJ2-2 | NA | TRBV6-6 | CASKTGGELFF
TRBJ2-1 | NA | TRBV3-1 | CASSQATEPFYNEQFF
TRBJ1-2 | few | TRBV20-1 | CSARPSSAGYTF
TRBJ2-5 | NA | TRBV6-8 | CASSYLFDSYQETQYF
TRBJ1-5 | NA | TRBV11-2 | CASSSRQGHGNQPQHF
TRBJ1-2 | NA | TRBV10-3 | CATQVDPFNYGYTF
TRBJ2-5 | many | TRBV7-6 | CASSDRVRLETQYF
TRBJ2-1 | many | TRBV24-1 | CATSVGLGHPYNEQFF
TRBJ2-6 | many | TRBV29-1 | CSVEARDEFGANVLTF
TRBJ2-7 | NA | TRBV7-9 | CASRKHSYEQYF
TRBJ2-1 | many | TRBV6-2/TRBV6-3 | CASSYRGTSGLNQFF
TRBJ2-7 | many | TRBV5-1 | CASSLGSAGGPYEQYF
TRBJ2-7 | NA | TRBV7-2 | CASSYDITYEQYF
TRBJ2-1 | NA | TRBV14 | CASSQVGPGWNEQFF
TRBJ2-2 | many | TRBV3-1 | CASSPAGGPSIGELFF
TRBJ2-7 | NA | TRBV29-1 | CSYSAGSGTFYEQYF
TRBJ2-7 | many | TRBV3-1 | CASSQDGRGTEEQYF
TRBJ2-7 | NA | TRBV6-1 | CASSKTGPPLEQYF
TRBJ2-2 | few | TRBV29-1 | CSVRMPGANTGELFF
TRBJ2-1 | many | TRBV29-1 | CSVAGPYNEQFF
TRBJ1-2 | NA | TRBV19 | CASSMQSYGYTF
TRBJ2-2 | few | TRBV14 | CASSQGRQGTGELFF
TRBJ1-1 | many | TRBV4-1 | CASSQGRDRGKSGAFF
TRBJ2-2 | few | TRBV7-8 | CASGGGTNTGELFF
TRBJ1-2 | NA | TRBV2 | CASGKGRATF
TRBJ2-3 | NA | TRBV7-3 | CASSACLRADTDTQYF
TRBJ2-3 | few | TRBV7-3 | CASSLAGDSTDTQYF
TRBJ2-6 | NA | TRBV18 | CASSLATRPSGANVLTF
TRBJ1-4 | many | TRBV6-1 | CASSGQLATNEKLFF
TRBJ1-1 | many | TRBV12-3/TRBV12-4 | CASSLAAGPNTEAFF
TRBJ2-7 | many | TRBV29-1 | CSVAGQKTEQYF
TRBJ1-1 | NA | TRBV5-1 | CASSLGAGVGTEAFF
TRBJ2-1 | NA | TRBV14 | CASSHDRGVRGNNEQFF
TRBJ2-3 | few | TRBV12-3/TRBV12-4 | CASNLRGREGPASTDTQYF